The 32 T cell receptor beta chains below come from one sample, sequenced in a study of PD-L1 blockade in urothelial cancer. Assay: immunoSEQ multiplex PCR; the TCRdb copy retains only in-frame clones and omits some. The sample shows approximately 100,000 clones, around 85% of them seen only once. The sequenced sample was PBMCs, obtained around atezolizumab (anti-PD-L1) treatment. These receptors were collected from a man in his forties or fifties with urothelial cancer.

The J gene is TRBJ2-1, the V gene TRBV5-6; 8 nucleotides align to TRBD2. The CDR3 is 15 amino acids. CDR1 is SGHDT and CDR2 is YYEEEE in the germline V gene. Trimming took 2 bases from V and 1 from J; bases not matched to a gene: 2. CDR3 DNA: TGTGCCAGCAGCTTTAGCGGGACATCCTACAATGAGCAGTTCTTC. Its translation: CASSFSGTSYNEQFF.

The V call is TRBV18, the J call TRBJ2-1; 9 positions agree with TRBD2. The length of the CDR3 is 15 residues. CDR1 and CDR2 from the germline V gene are KGHSH and LQKENI. Trimming at V came to 4 bases and at J to 4 bases, leaving 5 bases not matched to a gene. In nucleotides, the CDR3 is TGTGCCAGCTCACAGGGACTAGCCCTGTACAATGAGCAGTTCTTC. It translates to CASSQGLALYNEQFF.

The chain uses TRBV18 and TRBJ1-5; weak D call: TRBD1 (6 bases). Germline V lookup: CDR1 KGHSH, CDR2 LQKENI. V lost 3 bases and J 5 bases, leaving 11 bases between the germline ends. The CDR3 has 14 amino acids. CDR3 nucleotides: TGTGCCAGCTCACCGATACCAGGGGATCAGCCCCAGCATTTT. Translated: CASSPIPGDQPQHF.

The CDR3 loop reads CASSLRGSRASTDTQYF. The CDR3 coding sequence is TGTGCCAGCAGTTTAAGGGGAAGCAGGGCCTCCACAGATACGCAGTATTTT. The V and J genes are TRBV27 and TRBJ2-3; weak D call: TRBD1 (5 bases). CDR3 size: 17 residues. Trimming took off 2 bases at V and 2 bases at J, with 17 bases between the two ends. The germline CDR1 and CDR2 sequences are MNHEY and SMNVEV (reference sequence).

This clone was recorded only once. The rearrangement joins TRBV6-1 to TRBJ2-1, with 7 nucleotides matching TRBD2. CDR1 and CDR2 from the germline V gene are MNHNS and SASEGT. The CDR3 covers 13 residues. The junction had 7 bases not matched to a gene; V was cut back by 2 bases and J by 12 bases. This CDR3 reads CASSEQRGYGQFF. CDR3 nucleotide sequence: TGTGCCAGCAGTGAACAGCGGGGCTATGGGCAGTTCTTC.

CDR3 sequence: CASSIKTVTGELFF. In DNA, the CDR3 is TGTGCCAGTAGTATAAAGACAGTCACCGGGGAGCTGTTTTTT. The chain links TRBV19 to TRBJ2-2; TRBD1 is a possible D gene (5 bases). The CDR3 loop spans 14 amino acids. Trimming took off 2 bases at V and 4 bases at J, with 8 bases between the two ends. In germline, CDR1 is LNHDA, CDR2 SQIVND (reference sequence). Looking up the rest from reference TRBV19 and TRBJ2-2 gives the full variable domain: DGGITQSPKYLFRKEGQNVTLSCEQNLNHDAMYWYRQDPGQGLRLIYYSQIVNDFQKGDIAEGYSVSREKKESFPLTVTSAQKNPTAFYLCASSIKTVTGELFFGEGSRLTVL.

This chain uses TRBV2 with TRBJ2-2, with D hard to call. V lost 7 bases to trimming and J lost 3 bases, with 3 bases between them. The germline CDR1 and CDR2 sequences are SNHLY and FYNNEI. CDR3 length: 11 amino acids. The chain's CDR3 is CASIYTGELFF. The CDR3 DNA reads as TGTGCCAGCATATACACCGGGGAGCTGTTTTTT.

This rearrangement joins TRBV30 to TRBJ2-7; D gene ambiguous. Germline V gene sequence: CDR1 GTSNPN, CDR2 SVGIG (reference sequence). Trimming pared 2 bases from V and 0 bases from J, leaving 14 bases between. The CDR3 loop spans 15 amino acids. CDR3 nucleotide sequence: TGTGCCTGGAGTCACGAGGCAGTCGCCTCCTACGAGCAGTACTTC. Translation: CAWSHEAVASYEQYF. Full variable domain (outside the CDR3, taken from reference TRBV30 and TRBJ2-7): SQTIHQWPATLVQPVGSPLSLECTVEGTSNPNLYWYRQAAGRGLQLLFYSVGIGQISSEVPQNLSASRPQDRQFILSSKKLLLSDSGFYLCAWSHEAVASYEQYFGPGTRLTVT.

The chain uses TRBV7-3 and TRBJ2-7; D is perhaps TRBD1 (5 bases). Per germline, CDR1 SGHTA and CDR2 FQGTGA. There are 16 residues in the CDR3. V dropped 1 base and J dropped 2 bases, with 15 bases sitting between them. The CDR3, as DNA: TGTGCCAGCAGCTTAAAAGGCCCAGGGCCAGCCTACGAGCAGTACTTC. As protein: CASSLKGPGPAYEQYF.

The rearrangement links TRBV5-1 to TRBJ2-3, with TRBD1 matching over 8 bases. V gave up 4 bases and J gave up 2 bases; unmatched junction bases: 6. Germline-derived CDR1 and CDR2 are SGHRS and YFSETQ. The CDR3 has 15 residues. The CDR3 is CASSQTGEDTDTQYF. The CDR3 DNA sequence: TGCGCCAGCAGCCAGACAGGGGAGGACACAGATACGCAGTATTTT.

V and J are TRBV10-3 and TRBJ2-5; 8 bases are a match to TRBD2. J lost 4 bases, V lost 10 bases, and 2 bases had no gene match. Per the germline V gene, CDR1 is ENHRY and CDR2 is SYGVKD. The CDR3 is made up of 11 amino acids. CDR3 sequence (DNA): TGTGCCACCGGGAGGGCAGAGACCCAGTACTTC. It encodes CATGRAETQYF.

V and J are TRBV4-2 and TRBJ1-2; 9 nucleotides align to TRBD1. J gave up 8 bases and V 2 bases, and 9 bases lay outside the gene matches. Looked up from germline, CDR1 is LGHNA and CDR2 is YNFKEQ. CDR3 length equals 15 residues. In DNA, the CDR3 is TGTGCCAGCAGCCAACTACCACAGGGGGCGGGCGGCTACACCTTC. This encodes CASSQLPQGAGGYTF.

V and J are TRBV7-2 and TRBJ2-5, with TRBD2 identical over 13 bases. The germline CDR1 and CDR2 sequences are SGHTA and FQGNSA. V was clipped by 6 bases and J by 3 bases; unmatched bases: 4. CDR3 length: 15 amino acids. CDR3 protein: CASSRGLAGKETQYF. The CDR3 DNA reads TGTGCCAGCAGTAGGGGACTAGCGGGAAAAGAGACCCAGTACTTC.

This chain uses TRBV18 with TRBJ2-7, with 7 bases matching TRBD2. The length of the CDR3 is 12 residues. The germline CDR1 and CDR2 sequences are KGHSH and LQKENI. The J segment lost 5 bases and the V segment lost 8 bases, leaving 6 bases of the junction unmatched. The CDR3 nucleotides read TGTGCCAGCACCGCAACTAGCGACGAGCAGTACTTC. Residues: CASTATSDEQYF.

The chain joins TRBV19 to TRBJ1-2, with D tentatively TRBD1 (5 bases). Between the trimmed V and J ends, which lost 5 bases and 5 bases, there was a span of 9 bases. This CDR3 has 12 residues. CDR1 is LNHDA and CDR2 is SQIVND in the germline V gene (reference sequence). The DNA for the CDR3 is TGTGCCAGTAGTTGGACACATTATGGCTACACCTTC. Translated: CASSWTHYGYTF.

The chain couples TRBV2 to TRBJ1-6; D is unresolved. The CDR3 contains 16 residues. The germline V gene has CDR1 SNHLY and CDR2 FYNNEI. Trimming cost V 6 bases and J 6 bases, with 18 bases left between them. CDR3: CASRHDRGLLNSPLHF. In nucleotides, the CDR3 is TGTGCCAGCAGGCACGACCGGGGATTGCTTAATTCACCCCTCCACTTT.

By sample fraction, this clone is medium-sized. V usage is TRBV6-5 and J usage is TRBJ2-2, with a tentative D call TRBD2 (7 bases). Trimming took off 8 bases at V and 5 bases at J, with 15 bases between the two ends. Germline V CDR1 and CDR2: MNHEY, SVGAGI. The CDR3 spans 14 residues. The CDR3 loop reads CASRRGARTGELFF. Here the CDR3 DNA reads TGTGCCAGCCGACGGGGGGCGCGAACCGGGGAGCTGTTTTTT.

The gene calls are TRBV4-1 and TRBJ2-3; D not resolved. CDR3 length equals 14 residues. V lost 0 bases and J 5 bases, leaving 9 bases between the germline ends. Germline lookup yields CDR1 MGHRA and CDR2 YSYEKL. CDR3 region: CASSQEVQVDTQYF. CDR3 DNA: TGCGCCAGCAGCCAAGAGGTTCAGGTAGATACGCAGTATTTT.

This clone has just one count. This sequence joins TRBV7-2 and TRBJ1-6, with TRBD1 as a possible D gene (5 bases). The CDR3 spans 17 residues. V was pared by 5 bases and J by 0 bases, with 14 bases between. Germline CDR1 SGHTA, CDR2 FQGNSA. CDR3 coding DNA: TGTGCCAGCAGCCGTGGGGGGGGAAGCTCCTATAATTCACCCCTCCACTTT. Translation: CASSRGGGSSYNSPLHF.

The rearrangement uses TRBV7-3 and TRBJ1-1; perhaps TRBD1 as D (5 bases). The germline gives CDR1 SGHTA, CDR2 FQGTGA. The CDR3 has 13 amino acids. V was shortened by 2 bases and J by 1 base, with 5 bases between the two germline ends. The CDR3 DNA is TGTGCCAGCAGCTTACAGGGGAACACTGAAGCTTTCTTT. The encoded protein is CASSLQGNTEAFF.

The chain uses TRBV9 and TRBJ2-1, with 10 positions matching TRBD2. The CDR3 sequence is 15 residues long. J gave up 9 bases and V 2 bases, and 8 bases lay outside the gene matches. Germline CDR1 is SGDLS and CDR2 is YYNGEE. CDR3 in amino acids: CASSVGLAGVGEQFF. In DNA, the CDR3 is TGTGCCAGCAGCGTCGGCCTAGCGGGAGTAGGTGAGCAGTTCTTC.

This chain links TRBV10-3 with TRBJ2-3; 9 nucleotides line up with TRBD2. The germline CDR1 and CDR2 sequences are ENHRY and SYGVKD. The CDR3 spans 14 residues. Trimming took 5 bases from V and 2 from J; bases not matched to a gene: 2. The CDR3 DNA reads TGTGCCATCAGTTTAGCGGGAGCCACAGATACGCAGTATTTT. Protein product: CAISLAGATDTQYF.

The chain couples TRBV6-8 to TRBJ2-4, with D maybe TRBD1 (6 bases). V dropped 7 bases and J dropped 1 base, with 11 bases sitting between them. Germline V gene lookup returns CDR1 MNHGY and CDR2 SAAAGT. CDR3 length: 14 residues. CDR3: CASNSGVAKNIQYF. In nucleotides, the CDR3 is TGTGCCAGCAATTCAGGGGTGGCCAAAAACATTCAGTACTTC.

This clone was observed a handful of times. J is TRBJ1-2 and V is TRBV15; no reliable D call. Germline V lookup: CDR1 LNHNV, CDR2 YYDKDF (reference sequence). The CDR3 length is 12 residues. The V and J ends lost 0 bases and 13 bases respectively, with 12 bases between them. The CDR3 here is CATSRDRVSATF. The CDR3 DNA sequence: TGTGCCACCAGCAGAGATCGAGTGTCCGCCACCTTC.

This clone came up once. This chain uses TRBV5-1 with TRBJ1-2; 11 nucleotides agree with TRBD1. Germline CDR1 reads SGHRS; CDR2 reads YFSETQ. V trimming: 0 bases; J trimming: 8 bases; junction bases outside the gene matches: 3. This CDR3 has 14 amino acids. The CDR3 reads CASSLEGTGGGYTF. In DNA form, the CDR3 reads TGCGCCAGCAGCTTGGAGGGGACAGGGGGGGGCTACACCTTC.

The rearrangement uses TRBV2 and TRBJ2-2; tentatively, D is TRBD2 (6 bases). The CDR3 is made up of 14 amino acids. Germline-derived CDR1 and CDR2 are SNHLY and FYNNEI. Trimming stripped 6 bases from V and 6 bases from J, with 14 bases between. CDR3 nucleotide sequence: TGTGCCAGCAGGCGGCGGGATACTCCCGGGGAGCTGTTTTTT. Its translation: CASRRRDTPGELFF. The full variable domain, its missing parts supplied by reference TRBV2 and TRBJ2-2, is EPEVTQTPSHQVTQMGQEVILRCVPISNHLYFYWYRQILGQKVEFLVSFYNNEISEKSEIFDDQFSVERPDGSNFTLKIRSTKLEDSAMYFCASRRRDTPGELFFGEGSRLTVL.

V is TRBV19 and J is TRBJ2-7; tentatively, D is TRBD1 (6 bases). V was pared by 6 bases and J by 3 bases, with 12 bases between. CDR3 size: 13 residues. Germline V gene sequence: CDR1 LNHDA, CDR2 SQIVND (reference sequence). The CDR3 reads CASSNRDNYEQYF. In DNA form, the CDR3 reads TGTGCCAGTAGCAACCGGGACAACTACGAGCAGTACTTC.

The chain couples TRBV27 to TRBJ1-2, with a tentative D call TRBD1 (6 bases). V lost 5 bases to trimming and J lost 2 bases, with 15 bases between them. This CDR3 is built from 15 residues. The germline CDR1 and CDR2 sequences are MNHEY and SMNVEV (reference sequence). The CDR3 nucleotides read TGTGCCAGCAGTCAATGGCAGGGGCCAAACTATGGCTACACCTTC. Protein product: CASSQWQGPNYGYTF.

This chain connects TRBV6-6 to TRBJ2-3; 11 bases match TRBD2. The V gene end was trimmed by 5 bases and the J gene end by 3 bases; junction bases not matched to a gene: 7. The germline gives CDR1 MNHNY, CDR2 SVGAGI (reference sequence). The CDR3 contains 16 residues. CDR3: CASSLGVAGGTDTQYF. The CDR3 DNA reads as TGTGCCAGCAGTCTCGGGGTAGCGGGAGGGACAGATACGCAGTATTTT.

CDR3 sequence: CASRRQGAYEQYF. CDR3 DNA: TGCGCCAGCAGACGACAGGGGGCCTACGAGCAGTACTTC. The chain has TRBV5-1 and TRBJ2-7, with 9 positions matching TRBD1. CDR1 is SGHRS, CDR2 YFSETQ, per germline. CDR3 length: 13 amino acids. V shed 5 bases, J shed 2 bases, and the junction held 2 bases outside the gene matches.

The chain joins TRBV30 to TRBJ1-2; perhaps TRBD1 as D (6 bases). This CDR3 contains 13 residues. Between the trimmed V and J ends, which lost 4 bases and 2 bases, there was a span of 11 bases. Per the germline V gene, CDR1 is GTSNPN and CDR2 is SVGIG (reference sequence). CDR3 sequence (DNA): TGTGCCTGGAATAAACAGGGAAACTATGGCTACACCTTC. Translation: CAWNKQGNYGYTF.

This chain uses TRBV28 with TRBJ2-1; tentatively, D is TRBD1 (6 bases). Trimming shortened V by 6 bases and J by 6 bases, and 18 bases separated the two germline ends. The CDR3 runs 15 residues. Germline V gives CDR1 MDHEN, CDR2 SYDVKM. CDR3 amino acids: CASRGTQRWTNEQFF. In DNA, the CDR3 is TGTGCCAGCAGGGGGACACAGAGGTGGACCAATGAGCAGTTCTTC. Full variable domain (outside the CDR3, taken from reference TRBV28 and TRBJ2-1): DVKVTQSSRYLVKRTGEKVFLECVQDMDHENMFWYRQDPGLGLRLIYFSYDVKMKEKGDIPEGYSVSREKKERFSLILESASTNQTSMYLCASRGTQRWTNEQFFGPGTRLTVL.